Sequencing of this T cell receptor (beta chain) was carried out in a study of Graves' ophthalmopathy and Graves' hyperthyroidism (dated by TCRdb to 2017 to 2018). About the investigation overall: Peripheral blood was collected at initial diagnosis, prior to any treatment. TCR beta repertoire signatures were used to distinguish Graves' ophthalmopathy from Graves' hyperthyroidism and to predict progression to ophthalmopathy. In total, 135 blood samples were TCR-sequenced: around 42 ophthalmopathy, 75 hyperthyroidism and approximately 17 hyperthyroidism-to-ophthalmopathy patients. To explore V-J signatures distinguishing ophthalmopathy from hyperthyroidism, a discovery set of 100 patients (roughly 44 ophthalmopathy, some 55 stable hyperthyroidism) was enrolled. For independent validation, a separate cohort was made up of around 18 hyperthyroidism patients plus 17 patients who later progressed from hyperthyroidism to ophthalmopathy. In six or seven hyperthyroidism patients, the T-cell repertoires found in thyroid tissue were compared with those found in blood. Once sampling was done, hyperthyroidism patients were given methimazole at a starting dose of 30 mg daily, while ophthalmopathy patients were given high-dose intravenous methylprednisolone. Here is what the overall study found, with its caveats: The 13-signature model separated ophthalmopathy from stable hyperthyroidism with around 90% sensitivity and less than 83% specificity in cross-validation, and 80%/75% in the test set. Sample size was not statistically predetermined, and group allocation was not concealed from the investigators. In validation, the model predicted ophthalmopathy progression with more than 70% sensitivity and approximately 78% specificity; about a dozen predicted patients were CT-confirmed with GO in a median of around 6 months. Most expanded thyroid clonotypes with a frequency above 0.001 also appeared in blood, which suggests that blood repertoires may reflect the immune response in the thyroid.

From the cysteine through the phenylalanine, the CDR3 covers 12 amino acids. CDR3 DNA only is kept here, 36 bases in frame from base 1. Taken from the germline V gene, the CDR1 and CDR2 loops are MGHDK and SYGVNS. On this clonotype itself: The antigen this receptor binds is unknown. Base-call qualities are not available, and no considerably larger clone is one nucleotide away.

Patients with ophthalmopathy had moderately to severely active disease, with a Clinical Activity Score of 3 or more, a NOSPECS grade of 4 or more, and a disease duration of less than 3 months. Patients with other autoimmune diseases, uncontrolled infections, pregnancy or lactation were excluded. Clinical symptoms, serum thyroxine, TRAb, thyroid ultrasound and orbital computed tomography formed the basis of the diagnosis. Ficoll-Paque density gradient centrifugation was used to isolate PBMCs from around 9.1 ml of fresh peripheral blood. Total RNA was extracted with Trizol reagent and quality-checked on an Agilent 2100 Bioanalyzer. For repertoire sequencing, TCR beta CDR3 regions were amplified from RNA transcripts. The first round was an RT-PCR using HTBI primers with the Qiagen OneStep RT-PCR kit, and this first round was followed by a second-round multiplex PCR, then size selection and purification. The libraries underwent paired-end sequencing with 100 bp reads on an Illumina HiSeq2000. The authors processed their data as follows. SOAPnuke was used to process the reads, throwing out any read that had adapters, had uncalled bases, had a mean Phred below 15, or lacked an exact constant-primer or identifier match. High-quality paired reads were merged with COPE v1.2.5. Each unique nucleotide sequence was treated as a clonotype, and MiTCR v1.1 was used to align the clonotypes to the IMGT TRB V, D and J references. Analysis was restricted to V-J combinations with a frequency above 0.0001, which covered roughly 99% of repertoires. For each V-J combination, a TCR clonal expansion and chaos score was defined as F50 clonal expansion divided by the chaos observed in the TCRdist matrix. Welch's t-statistics and random forest were used to narrow the features down to more than 10 V-J combinations, which were then fed into a naive Bayes classifier. The Morisita-Horn index was used to measure how similar the thyroid and blood repertoires were. TCRdb reprocessing: public reads trimmed at Q25 with fastp, clones called with MiXCR, in-frame beta chains kept. Every distinct CDR3 protein forms one entry, paired with its most common genes and DNA. None of the V and J calls come from the authors' own analysis; TCRdb made them. Within this sample are about 740,000 distinct CDR3 sequences, with 40% of them counted one time only. The ten top clones hold about 40% of the sample.

Sequences were obtained from peripheral blood. The rearrangement combines TRBV25-1 with TRBJ2-5; the D gene is not confidently resolved. The receptor comes from an adult man with Graves' ophthalmopathy. The DNA sequence is given as TGTGCTAGAGATGTCCAGGCCGGGACCCAGTACTTC. Its protein reads: CARDVQAGTQYF.